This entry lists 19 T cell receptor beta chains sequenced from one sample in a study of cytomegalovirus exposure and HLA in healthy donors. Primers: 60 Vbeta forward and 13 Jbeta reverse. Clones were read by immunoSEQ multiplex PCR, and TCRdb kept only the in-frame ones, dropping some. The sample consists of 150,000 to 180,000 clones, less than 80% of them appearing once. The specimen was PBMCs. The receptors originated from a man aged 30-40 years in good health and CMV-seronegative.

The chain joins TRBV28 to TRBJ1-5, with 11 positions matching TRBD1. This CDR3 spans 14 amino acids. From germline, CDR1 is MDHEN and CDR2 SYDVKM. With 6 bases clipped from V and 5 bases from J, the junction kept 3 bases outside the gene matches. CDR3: CASRRDRGDQPQHF. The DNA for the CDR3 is TGTGCCAGCAGGAGGGACAGGGGGGATCAGCCCCAGCATTTT.

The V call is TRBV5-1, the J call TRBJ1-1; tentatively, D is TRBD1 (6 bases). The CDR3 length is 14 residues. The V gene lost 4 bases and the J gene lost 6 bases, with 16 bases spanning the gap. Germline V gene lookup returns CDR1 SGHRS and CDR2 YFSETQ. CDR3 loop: CASSQGTQHAEAFF. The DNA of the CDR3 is TGCGCCAGCAGCCAGGGGACCCAGCACGCTGAAGCTTTCTTT.

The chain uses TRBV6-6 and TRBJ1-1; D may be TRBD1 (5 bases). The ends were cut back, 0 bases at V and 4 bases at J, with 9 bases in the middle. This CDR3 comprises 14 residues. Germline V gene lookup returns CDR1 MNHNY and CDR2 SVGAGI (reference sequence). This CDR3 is CASSYSGEGTEAFF. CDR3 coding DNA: TGTGCCAGCAGTTACTCAGGGGAAGGCACTGAAGCTTTCTTT.

The DNA for the CDR3 is TGTGCCAGCAGCCCGACAGGGGGCGCTTCCGGTGAAAAACTGTTTTTT. Translating gives CASSPTGGASGEKLFF. The J gene is TRBJ1-4, the V gene TRBV9, with 10 bases aligning to TRBD1. CDR3 length: 16 residues. With 4 bases clipped from V and 7 bases from J, the junction kept 10 bases outside the gene matches. Germline V gives CDR1 SGDLS, CDR2 YYNGEE.

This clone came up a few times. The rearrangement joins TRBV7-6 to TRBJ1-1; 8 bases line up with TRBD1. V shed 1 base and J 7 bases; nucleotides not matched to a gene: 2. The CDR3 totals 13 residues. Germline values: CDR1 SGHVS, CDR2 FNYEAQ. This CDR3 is CASSLEDRGEAFF. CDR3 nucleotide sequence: TGTGCCAGCAGCTTAGAAGACAGGGGTGAAGCTTTCTTT.

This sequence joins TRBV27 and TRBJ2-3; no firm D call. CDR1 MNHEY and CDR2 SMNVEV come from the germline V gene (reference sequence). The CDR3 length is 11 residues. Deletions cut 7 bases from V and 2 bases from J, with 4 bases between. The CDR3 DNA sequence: TGTGCCAGCAATTACACAGATACGCAGTATTTT. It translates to CASNYTDTQYF.

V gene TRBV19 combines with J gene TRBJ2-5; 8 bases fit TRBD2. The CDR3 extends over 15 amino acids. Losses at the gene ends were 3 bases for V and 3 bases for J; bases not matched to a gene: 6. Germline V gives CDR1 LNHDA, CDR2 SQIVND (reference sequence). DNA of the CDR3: TGTGCCAGTAGTATCTCCGGGACTAGGGAAGAGACCCAGTACTTC. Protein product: CASSISGTREETQYF.

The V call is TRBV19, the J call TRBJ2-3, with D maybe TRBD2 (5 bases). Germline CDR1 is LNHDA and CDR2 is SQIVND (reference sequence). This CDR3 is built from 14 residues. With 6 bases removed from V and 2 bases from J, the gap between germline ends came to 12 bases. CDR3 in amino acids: CASSTGKNTDTQYF. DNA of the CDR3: TGTGCCAGTAGCACCGGGAAAAACACAGATACGCAGTATTTT.

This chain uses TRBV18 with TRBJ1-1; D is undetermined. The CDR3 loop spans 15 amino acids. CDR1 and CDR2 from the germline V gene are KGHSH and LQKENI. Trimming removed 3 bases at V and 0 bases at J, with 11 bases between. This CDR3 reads CASSPSLSVNTEAFF. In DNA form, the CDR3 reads TGTGCCAGCTCACCGAGTTTGAGCGTGAACACTGAAGCTTTCTTT.

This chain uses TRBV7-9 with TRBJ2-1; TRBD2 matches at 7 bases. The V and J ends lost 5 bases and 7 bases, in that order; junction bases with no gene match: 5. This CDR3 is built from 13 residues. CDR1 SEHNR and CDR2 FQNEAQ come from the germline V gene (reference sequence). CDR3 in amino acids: CASSPRLANEQFF. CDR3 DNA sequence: TGTGCCAGCAGCCCCAGACTAGCAAATGAGCAGTTCTTC.

The CDR3 DNA follows: TGTGCCACCAGCGGCTACAGGGACTACGAGCAGTACTTC. It codes for CATSGYRDYEQYF. The chain joins TRBV15 to TRBJ2-7, with D possibly matching TRBD1 (6 bases). In germline, CDR1 is LNHNV, CDR2 YYDKDF (reference sequence). This CDR3 is built from 13 residues. The V end lost 5 bases, the J end lost 3 bases, and 11 bases lay between the germline ends.

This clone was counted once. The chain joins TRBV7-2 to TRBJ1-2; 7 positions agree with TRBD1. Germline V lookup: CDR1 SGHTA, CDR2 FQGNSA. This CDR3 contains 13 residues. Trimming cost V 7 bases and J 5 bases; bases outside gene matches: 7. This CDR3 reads CASKGAGGYGYTF. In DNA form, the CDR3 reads TGTGCCAGCAAGGGGGCGGGAGGTTATGGCTACACCTTC.

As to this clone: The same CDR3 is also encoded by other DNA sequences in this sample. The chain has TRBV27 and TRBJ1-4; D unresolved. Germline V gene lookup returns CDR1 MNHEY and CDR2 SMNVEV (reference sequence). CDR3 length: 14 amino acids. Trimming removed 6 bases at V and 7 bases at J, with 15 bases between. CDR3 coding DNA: TGTGCCAGCAGCTTCTTGGCGAGCGGTGAAAAACTGTTTTTT. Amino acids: CASSFLASGEKLFF.

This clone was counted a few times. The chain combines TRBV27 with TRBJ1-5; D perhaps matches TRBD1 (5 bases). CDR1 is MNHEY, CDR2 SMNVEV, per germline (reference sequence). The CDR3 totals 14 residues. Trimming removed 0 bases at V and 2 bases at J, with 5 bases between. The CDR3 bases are TGTGCCAGCAGTTTATCAGGGGGCAATCAGCCCCAGCATTTT. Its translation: CASSLSGGNQPQHF.

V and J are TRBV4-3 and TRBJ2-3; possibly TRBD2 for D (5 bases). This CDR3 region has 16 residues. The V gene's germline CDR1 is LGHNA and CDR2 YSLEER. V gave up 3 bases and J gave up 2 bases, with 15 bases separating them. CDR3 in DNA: TGCGCCAGCAGCCAGGGAGCCAGTCGCGACACAGATACGCAGTATTTT. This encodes CASSQGASRDTDTQYF.

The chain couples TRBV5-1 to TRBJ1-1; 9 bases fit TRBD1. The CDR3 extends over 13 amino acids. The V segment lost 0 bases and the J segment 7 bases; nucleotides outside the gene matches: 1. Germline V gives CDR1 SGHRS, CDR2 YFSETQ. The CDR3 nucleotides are TGCGCCAGCAGCTTGGGACAGGGGGATGAAGCTTTCTTT. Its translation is CASSLGQGDEAFF.

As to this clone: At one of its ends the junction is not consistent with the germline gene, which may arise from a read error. CDR3 bases: TGTGCTAGCAGCTTAGGGCCCGGGGAGCTGTTTTTT. Residues: CASSLGPGELFF. The V call is TRBV7-7, the J call TRBJ2-2; no clear D gene. This CDR3 has 12 residues. Germline V gene sequence: CDR1 SSHAT, CDR2 FNYEAQ (reference sequence).

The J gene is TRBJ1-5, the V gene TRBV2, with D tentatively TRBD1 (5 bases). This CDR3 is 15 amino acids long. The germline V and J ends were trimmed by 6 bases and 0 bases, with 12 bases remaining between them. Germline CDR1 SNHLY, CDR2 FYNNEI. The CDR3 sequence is CASREGPYSNQPQHF. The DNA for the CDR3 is TGTGCCAGCAGGGAGGGGCCTTATAGCAATCAGCCCCAGCATTTT.

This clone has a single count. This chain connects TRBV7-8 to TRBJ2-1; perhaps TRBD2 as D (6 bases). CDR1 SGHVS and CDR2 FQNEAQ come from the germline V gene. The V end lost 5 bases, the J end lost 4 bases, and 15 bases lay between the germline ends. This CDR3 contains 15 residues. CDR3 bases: TGTGCCAGCAGCCCTCGGGAGACCCTTTACAATGAGCAGTTCTTC. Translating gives CASSPRETLYNEQFF.